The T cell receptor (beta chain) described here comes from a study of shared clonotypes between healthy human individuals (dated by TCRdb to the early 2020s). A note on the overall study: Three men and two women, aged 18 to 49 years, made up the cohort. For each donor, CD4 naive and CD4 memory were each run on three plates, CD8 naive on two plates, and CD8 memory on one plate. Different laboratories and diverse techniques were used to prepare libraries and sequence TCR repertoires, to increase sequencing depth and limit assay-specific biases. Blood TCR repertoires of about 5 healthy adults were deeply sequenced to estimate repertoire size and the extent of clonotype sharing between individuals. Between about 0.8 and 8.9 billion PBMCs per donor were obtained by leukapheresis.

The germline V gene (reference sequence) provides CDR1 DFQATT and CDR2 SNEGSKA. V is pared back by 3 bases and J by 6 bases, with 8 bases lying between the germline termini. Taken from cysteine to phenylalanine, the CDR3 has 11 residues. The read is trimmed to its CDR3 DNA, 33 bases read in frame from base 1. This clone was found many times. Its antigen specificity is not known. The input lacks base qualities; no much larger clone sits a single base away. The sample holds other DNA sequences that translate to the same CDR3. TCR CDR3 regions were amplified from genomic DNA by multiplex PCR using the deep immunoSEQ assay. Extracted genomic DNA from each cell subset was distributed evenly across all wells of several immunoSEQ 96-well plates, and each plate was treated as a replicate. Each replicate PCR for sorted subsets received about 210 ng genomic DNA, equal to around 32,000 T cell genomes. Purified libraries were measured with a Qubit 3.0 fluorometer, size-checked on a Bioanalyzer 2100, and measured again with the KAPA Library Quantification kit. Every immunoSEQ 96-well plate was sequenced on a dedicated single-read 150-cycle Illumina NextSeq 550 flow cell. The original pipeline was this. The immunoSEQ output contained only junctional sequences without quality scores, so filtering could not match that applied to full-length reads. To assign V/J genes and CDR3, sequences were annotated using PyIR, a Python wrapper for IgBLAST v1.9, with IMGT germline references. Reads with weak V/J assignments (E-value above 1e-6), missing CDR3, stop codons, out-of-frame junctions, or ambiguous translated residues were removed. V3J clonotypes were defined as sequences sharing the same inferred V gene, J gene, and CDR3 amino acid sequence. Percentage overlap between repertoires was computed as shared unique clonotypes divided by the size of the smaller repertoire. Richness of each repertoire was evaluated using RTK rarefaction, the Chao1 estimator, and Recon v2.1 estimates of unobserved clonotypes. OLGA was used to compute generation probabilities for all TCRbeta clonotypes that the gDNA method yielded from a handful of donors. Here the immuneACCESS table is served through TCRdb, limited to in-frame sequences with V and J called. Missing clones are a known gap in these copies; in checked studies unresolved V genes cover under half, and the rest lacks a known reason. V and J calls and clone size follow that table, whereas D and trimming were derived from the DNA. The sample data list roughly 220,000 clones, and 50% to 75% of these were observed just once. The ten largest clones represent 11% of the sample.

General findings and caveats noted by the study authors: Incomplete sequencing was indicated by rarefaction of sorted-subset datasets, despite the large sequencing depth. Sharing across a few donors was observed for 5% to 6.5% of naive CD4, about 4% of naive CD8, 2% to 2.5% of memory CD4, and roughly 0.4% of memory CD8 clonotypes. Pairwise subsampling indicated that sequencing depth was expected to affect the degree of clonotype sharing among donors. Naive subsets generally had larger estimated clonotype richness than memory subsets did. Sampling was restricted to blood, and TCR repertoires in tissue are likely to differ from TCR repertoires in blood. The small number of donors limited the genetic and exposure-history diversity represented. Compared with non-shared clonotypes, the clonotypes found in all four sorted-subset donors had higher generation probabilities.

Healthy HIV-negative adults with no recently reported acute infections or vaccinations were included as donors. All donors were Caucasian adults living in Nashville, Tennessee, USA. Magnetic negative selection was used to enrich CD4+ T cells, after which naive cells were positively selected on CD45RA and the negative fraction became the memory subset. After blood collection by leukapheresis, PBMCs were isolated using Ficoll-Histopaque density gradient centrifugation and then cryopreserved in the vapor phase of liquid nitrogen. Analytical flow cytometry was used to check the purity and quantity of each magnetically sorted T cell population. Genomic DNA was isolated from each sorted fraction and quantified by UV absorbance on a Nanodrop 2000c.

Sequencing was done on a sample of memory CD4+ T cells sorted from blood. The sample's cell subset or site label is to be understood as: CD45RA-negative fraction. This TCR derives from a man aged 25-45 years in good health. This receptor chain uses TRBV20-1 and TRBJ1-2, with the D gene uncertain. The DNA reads TGCAGTGCTAGTGCGGGAAATGGCTACACCTTC. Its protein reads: CSASAGNGYTF.